The source of this T cell receptor beta chain is a study of T cells of healthy individuals. Each CDR3 protein is one row after TCRdb ran MiXCR on the 5' RACE reads. The sample holds fewer than 70,000 distinct CDR3 sequences, about 14% seen once. This CDR3 comprises 13 residues. V was pared by 2 bases and J by 2 bases, with 7 bases between. Germline lookup yields CDR1 LGHDT and CDR2 YNNKEL (reference sequence). This clonotype was found a few times. The chain joins TRBV3-1 to TRBJ2-7, with D tentatively TRBD2 (5 bases). This sequence was found in a human donor in good health. In DNA, the CDR3 is TGTGCCAGCAGCCAACGGGGTCCCTACGAGCAGTACTTC. This encodes CASSQRGPYEQYF.